This T cell receptor (beta chain) was obtained from a study of shared clonotypes between healthy human individuals. Original data processing: For the immunoSEQ data, sequences were junction-only without quality scores, so filtering differed. Profiling relied on immunoSEQ multiplex PCR, and the TCRdb table lists in-frame clones only, not all of them. V and J calls and clone size are as listed in that table; D and trimming were resolved from the DNA. The table has more than 2 million clones, 93% seen once; the top ten hold around 1.7%. About this clone: Its antigen is not identified.

CDR1 and CDR2 from the germline V gene are SGHRS and YFSETQ. With 5 bases removed from V and 5 bases from J, the gap between germline ends came to 13 bases. The CDR3 has 13 amino acids. The naive CD8 population came from CD45RO-negative cells selected for CCR7, without terminally differentiated effector memory CD45RA+ cells. Study observations and caveats: Sampling was confined to blood; repertoires within tissues likely differ.

The TCR originated in a young man in good health. Some clones in this sample may be carry-over from other donors' samples. This chain joins TRBV5-1 and TRBJ1-1, with D perhaps matching TRBD1 (5 bases). Sequenced: naive CD8+ T cells from PBMCs. CDR3 sequence: CASREGRGTEAFF. CDR3 nucleotide sequence: TGCGCCAGCAGAGAGGGGCGCGGTACTGAAGCTTTCTTT. Full variable domain (outside the CDR3, taken from reference TRBV5-1 and TRBJ1-1): KAGVTQTPRYLIKTRGQQVTLSCSPISGHRSVSWYQQTPGQGLQFLFEYFSETQRNKGNFPGRFSGRQFSNSRSEMNVSTLELGDSALYLCASREGRGTEAFFGQGTRLTVV.